These T cell receptor beta chains were read from a single sample in a study of CD8 T cells in Susac syndrome. TCRdb ran MiXCR on the immunoSEQ multiplex PCR reads and lists one entry per CDR3 protein. Of about 140,000 distinct CDR3 sequences in the sample, about 94% were seen once. The source material was CD8+ T cells from PBMCs. The receptors here all came from a human donor in good health. CDR3s include the opening cysteine and the closing phenylalanine or tryptophan.

TRBV12-3/TRBV12-4,TRBJ2-1,CASSLSATGANEQFF
TRBV13,TRBJ2-1,CASSFSGSPFF
TRBV13,TRBJ1-1,CASTYGTGGMNTEAFF
TRBV29-1,TRBJ2-7,CSVGQGAAYEQYF
TRBV20-1,TRBJ2-7,CSARGRIDYEQYF
TRBV7-9,TRBJ2-5,CASSPLGQGKRETQYF
TRBV25-1,TRBJ1-3,CAARGLSGNTIYF
TRBV20-1,TRBJ2-7,CSARLIDRGTAYEQYF
TRBV5-4,TRBJ2-1,CASGGPGPEQFF
TRBV29-1,TRBJ2-1,CSVEGGDSLLDEQFF
TRBV29-1,TRBJ2-1,CSVDGSPVEGGEQFF